The sequence of this T cell receptor beta chain was determined in a study of blood T cell repertoires in COVID-19. Looking at the study overall: There were acute and convalescent COVID-19 samples, and they came from the United States, Italy and Spain.

Germline loops: CDR1 MDHEN, CDR2 SYDVKM. The V gene lost 2 bases and the J gene lost 3 bases, with 11 bases spanning the gap. This CDR3 contains 15 residues. Repertoires were generated with immunoSEQ multiplex PCR, while TCRdb's copy carries only in-frame clones and drops some. The profile covers under 110,000 clones, with about 90% appearing a single time and under 14% taken by the ten largest. V usage is TRBV28 and J usage is TRBJ1-3; D possibly corresponds to TRBD1 (5 bases). The TCR originated in a woman between 25 and 40 years old with acute or convalescent COVID-19. Sequenced material: peripheral blood. The CDR3 sequence is CASSLGAAGGNTIYF. DNA for the CDR3: TGTGCCAGCAGTTTAGGGGCAGCGGGTGGAAACACCATATATTTT.